The present T cell receptor (beta chain) was sequenced within a study of blood T cell repertoires in COVID-19. This CDR3 spans 10 amino acids. This clone was seen once. Authors' processing steps: Amplification of reference gene primers provided the estimated nucleated cell counts. Produced via immunoSEQ multiplex PCR; TCRdb's table is partial and in-frame only. The V and J calls and clone size are taken from that table; D and trimming were inferred from the DNA. The sample contains about 210,000 clones, 86% of which appear only once. Self-reported history from a screening survey and questionnaire set each donor's cohort.

The source material was PBMCs or T cells enriched from blood (not recorded which). The rearrangement links TRBV21-1 to TRBJ2-7; the table's D gene call, TRBD2, was not cross checked with the DNA. TRBV21-1 is a recognized pseudogene. The sequence came from a woman in her 40s with acute COVID-19. CDR3 in DNA: TGTGCCAGGTTAATCTACGAGCAGTACTTC. Translating gives CARLIYEQYF.